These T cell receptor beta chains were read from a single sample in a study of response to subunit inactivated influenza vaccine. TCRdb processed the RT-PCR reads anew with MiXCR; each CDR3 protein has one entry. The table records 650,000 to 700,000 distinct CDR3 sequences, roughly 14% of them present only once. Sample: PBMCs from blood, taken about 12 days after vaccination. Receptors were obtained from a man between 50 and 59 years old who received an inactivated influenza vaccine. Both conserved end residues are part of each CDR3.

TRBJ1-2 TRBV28 CASSLQGVYGYTF
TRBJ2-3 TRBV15 CATSQRGGGADTQYF
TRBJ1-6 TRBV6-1 CASRMTGPDHSPLHF
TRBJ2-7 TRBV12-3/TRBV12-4 CASGRLGGAYEQYF
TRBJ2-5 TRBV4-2 CASSQELASVETQYF
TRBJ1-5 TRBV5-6 CASSLTAVDQPQHF
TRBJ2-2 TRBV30 CAWRVGELANTGELFF
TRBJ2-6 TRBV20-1 CSAQGASGGGGANVLTF
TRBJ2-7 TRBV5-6 CASSFPGTGIYEQYF
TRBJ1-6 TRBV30 CAWSVRPGLNSPLHF
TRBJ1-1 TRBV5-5 CASTLGGMNTEAFF
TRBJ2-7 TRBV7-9 CASSWYGDYEQYF
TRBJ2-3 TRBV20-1 CSARGTATDTQYF
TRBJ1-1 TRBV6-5 CASSYSERGLNTEAFF
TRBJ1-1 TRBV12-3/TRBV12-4 CASSLSLGAFF
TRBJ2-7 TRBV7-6 CASSLTGFIDEQYF
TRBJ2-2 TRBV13 CASSEPGHNTGELFF
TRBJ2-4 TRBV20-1 CSAETGPQNIQYF
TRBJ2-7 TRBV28 CASSRTPTYEQYF
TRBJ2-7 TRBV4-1 CASSQVLAGDYEQYF
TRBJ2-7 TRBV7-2 CASSLEWGSSYEQYF
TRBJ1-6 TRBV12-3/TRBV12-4 CASSPTGASPLHF
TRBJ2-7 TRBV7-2 CASSLERRSYEQYF
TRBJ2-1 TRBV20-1 CSARSLSYYNEQFF
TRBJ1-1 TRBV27 CASSFPGSSEAFF
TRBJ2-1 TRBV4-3 CASSRDRGLVNEQFF
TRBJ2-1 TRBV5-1 CASRPTSGGRDEQFF
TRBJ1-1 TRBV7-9 CASSRQGNTEAFF
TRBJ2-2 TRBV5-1 CASSWTGSNTGELFF
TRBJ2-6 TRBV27 CASRYRGSGANVLTF
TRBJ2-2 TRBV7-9 CASSLGQGGTGELFF
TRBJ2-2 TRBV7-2 CASSLLFVGAGELFF
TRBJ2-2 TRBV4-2 CASSQVKRGGWNTGELFF
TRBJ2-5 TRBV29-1 CSAGTAKGAQYF
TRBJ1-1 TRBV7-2 CASSLLNSYTEAFF
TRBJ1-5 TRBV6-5 CASSYGRASNQPQHF
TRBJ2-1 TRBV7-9 CASSYYPGGDSYNEQFF
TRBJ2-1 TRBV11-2 CASSLGRLAGYEQFF
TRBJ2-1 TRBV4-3 CASSQDRPSGDNEQFF
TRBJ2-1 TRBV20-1 CSASTGGSYSYNEQFF
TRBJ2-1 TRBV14 CASSLRLAGAHEQFF
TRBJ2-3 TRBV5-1 CASSLDGSWSDTQYF
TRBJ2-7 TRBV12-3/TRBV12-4 CASGAGIAYEQYF
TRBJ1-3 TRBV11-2 CASSLTVLKTGNTIYF
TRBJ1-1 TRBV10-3 CAISEPRNTEAFF
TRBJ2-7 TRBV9 CASSPGGGALYYEQYF
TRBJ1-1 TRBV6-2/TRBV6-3 CASSYPLGQAFF
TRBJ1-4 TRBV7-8 CASSLAGDRVLPEKLFF
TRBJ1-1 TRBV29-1 CSVDRGRTEAFF
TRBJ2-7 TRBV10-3 CAISGLGGEGYYEQYF
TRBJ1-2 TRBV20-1 CSARDSFKTGTRGYTF
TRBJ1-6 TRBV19 CASKTTGVNSPLHF
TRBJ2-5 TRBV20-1 CSARTPADTQYF
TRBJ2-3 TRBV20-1 CSALKGGGTDTQYF